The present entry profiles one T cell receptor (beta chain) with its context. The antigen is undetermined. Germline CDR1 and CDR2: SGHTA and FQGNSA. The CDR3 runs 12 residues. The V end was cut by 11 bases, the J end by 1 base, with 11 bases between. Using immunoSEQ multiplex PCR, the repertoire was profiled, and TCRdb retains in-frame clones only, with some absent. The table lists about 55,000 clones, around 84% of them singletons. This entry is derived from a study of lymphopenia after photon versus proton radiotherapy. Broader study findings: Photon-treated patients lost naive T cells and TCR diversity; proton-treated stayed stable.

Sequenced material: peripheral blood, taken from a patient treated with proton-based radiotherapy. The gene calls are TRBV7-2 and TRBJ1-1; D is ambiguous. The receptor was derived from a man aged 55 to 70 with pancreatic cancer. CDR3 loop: CASAAGNTEAFF. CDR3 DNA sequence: TGTGCCTCTGCGGCCGGGAACACTGAAGCTTTCTTT.